The 28 T cell receptor beta chains reported below all come from one sample, sequenced in a study of T-cell reconstitution after alpha-beta-depleted transplantation in children. The TCRbeta library was prepared with unique molecular identifiers. Each CDR3 protein is one row after TCRdb ran MiXCR on the PCR reads. There are approximately 50,000 distinct CDR3 sequences in the sample; 5% to 6.5% occur only once, and 30% lies in the top ten. The sequenced sample was PBMCs, mostly from graft donor cells, obtained 60 days after TCRalphabeta/CD19-depleted stem cell transplant. The receptors come from a female patient aged 2 to 10 who had a stem cell transplant for aplastic anemia, so the T cells may come from the graft donor.

This clonotype rates as medium-sized. The chain combines TRBV5-1 with TRBJ2-5, with D tentatively TRBD1 or TRBD2 (6 bases each). Looked up from germline, CDR1 is SGHRS and CDR2 is YFSETQ. The CDR3 covers 15 residues. V gave up 7 bases and J gave up 4 bases, with 20 bases separating them. This CDR3 is CASSRGNSGAETQYF. CDR3 nucleotide sequence: TGCGCCAGCTCTCGCGGGAATTCAGGGGCAGAGACCCAGTACTTC.

This clonotype was seen ten or more times. The chain is built from TRBV6-1 and TRBJ2-7, with D unresolved. V was clipped by 1 base and J by 6 bases, with 7 bases between them. The CDR3 is made up of 12 amino acids. Germline assignment: CDR1 MNHNS and CDR2 SASEGT. CDR3 protein: CASSEGWSEQYF. CDR3 in DNA: TGTGCCAGCAGTGAAGGTTGGTCCGAGCAGTACTTC.

This clonotype has more than one count but fewer than ten. Written as DNA, the CDR3 is TGTGCCAGCTCACCACCGCAGGCCTCAGGGCAGTACTTC. Amino acid sequence: CASSPPQASGQYF. The chain couples TRBV18 to TRBJ2-7; no clear D. Germline V gene sequence: CDR1 KGHSH, CDR2 LQKENI. V was shortened by 0 bases and J by 9 bases, with 12 bases between the two germline ends. The CDR3 is 13 amino acids.

This clonotype has at least ten counts. The rearrangement joins TRBV29-1 to TRBJ1-2, with D perhaps TRBD1 (6 bases). The CDR3 spans 15 residues. Germline V gene lookup returns CDR1 SQVTM and CDR2 ANQGSEA. The V end was cut by 7 bases, the J end by 3 bases, with 21 bases between. As DNA, the CDR3 is TGCAGCGGACAGTTTCCGGGACACCAATACTATGGCTACACCTTC. Protein sequence: CSGQFPGHQYYGYTF.

Many counts were recorded for this clonotype. The gene calls are TRBV11-2 and TRBJ2-3; 7 nucleotides agree with TRBD2. The trim removed 5 bases at V and 0 bases at J, leaving 8 bases unmatched. The CDR3 covers 16 residues. Germline V gene sequence: CDR1 SGHAT, CDR2 FQNNGV. The CDR3 coding sequence is TGTGCCAGCAGCACCTACCTAGCGGTTAGCACAGATACGCAGTATTTT. Its translation is CASSTYLAVSTDTQYF.

Many counts were recorded for this clonotype. The chain has TRBV12-3 or TRBV12-4 and TRBJ2-3; D gene uncertain. The V end lost 2 bases, the J end lost 6 bases, and 6 bases lay between the germline ends. The CDR3 is 12 residues long. CDR3 in amino acids: CASSLSRDTQYF. In nucleotides, the CDR3 is TGTGCCAGCAGTTTATCCAGGGATACGCAGTATTTT.

In this sample, this clonotype turned up many times. CDR3: CASSLAFGGEAFF. In nucleotides, the CDR3 is TGCGCCAGCAGCTTGGCCTTCGGCGGTGAAGCTTTCTTT. The rearrangement joins TRBV5-1 to TRBJ1-1; D ambiguous. The CDR3 runs 13 residues. The ends were cut back, 0 bases at V and 7 bases at J, with 10 bases in the middle. Looked up from germline, CDR1 is SGHRS and CDR2 is YFSETQ.

This clonotype showed up many times. The chain is built from TRBV20-1 and TRBJ2-7; D not certain. Germline V gene sequence: CDR1 DFQATT, CDR2 SNEGSKA (reference sequence). This CDR3 comprises 15 residues. V was pared by 0 bases and J by 0 bases, with 12 bases between. CDR3 loop: CSARDKTRSSYEQYF. CDR3 in DNA: TGCAGTGCTAGAGATAAGACTCGAAGCTCCTACGAGCAGTACTTC.

The genes are TRBV4-2 and TRBJ1-6; D unresolved. CDR1 LGHNA and CDR2 YNFKEQ come from the germline V gene. V gave up 3 bases and J gave up 5 bases, with 8 bases separating them. There are 14 residues in the CDR3. DNA of the CDR3: TGTGCCAGCAGCCACGGGCCGCATAATTCACCCCTCCACTTT. Its translation is CASSHGPHNSPLHF.

This clonotype was counted many times. V gene TRBV18 combines with J gene TRBJ1-5, with D possibly TRBD1 on 5 matching bases. This CDR3 is 14 amino acids long. From germline, CDR1 is KGHSH and CDR2 LQKENI. V was cut by 4 bases and J by 5 bases, with 12 bases left in between. CDR3 residues: CASSLDRTYQPQHF. In DNA form, the CDR3 reads TGTGCCAGCTCACTCGACAGAACTTATCAGCCCCAGCATTTT.

The CDR3 here is CASSPRDSGRARHEQFF. Here the CDR3 DNA reads TGTGCCAGCAGCCCCCGGGACAGCGGGAGGGCCCGACATGAGCAGTTCTTC. This sequence joins TRBV13 and TRBJ2-1; 10 bases line up with TRBD2. The V and J ends lost 5 bases and 8 bases, in that order; junction bases with no gene match: 15. Germline values: CDR1 PRHDT, CDR2 FYEKMQ (reference sequence). The CDR3 has 17 amino acids.

This clonotype was recorded a few times. V gene TRBV7-9 combines with J gene TRBJ2-7; D call uncertain. This CDR3 is built from 15 residues. Germline CDR1 and CDR2: SEHNR and FQNEAQ (reference sequence). Trimming cost V 1 base and J 1 base, with 11 bases left between them. DNA for the CDR3: TGTGCCAGCAGCTTAGGCGGCCCAAAATCCTACGAGCAGTACTTC. Translation gives CASSLGGPKSYEQYF.

The table lists this clonotype with many counts. The chain has TRBV6-2 or TRBV6-3 and TRBJ2-1; 10 nucleotides align to TRBD2. CDR1 MNHEY and CDR2 SVGEGT come from the germline V gene. CDR3 length: 16 amino acids. V lost 4 bases, J lost 10 bases, and 13 bases stayed unmatched. The CDR3 protein is CASSSNSGRSFWEQFF. The CDR3 DNA sequence: TGTGCCAGCAGTTCTAATAGCGGGAGGTCCTTTTGGGAGCAGTTCTTC.

In its sample, this clonotype was seen many times. J is TRBJ2-1 and V is TRBV15; 8 bases are shared with TRBD2. The CDR3 has 17 residues. The germline CDR1 and CDR2 sequences are LNHNV and YYDKDF (reference sequence). Trimming took 0 bases from V and 2 from J; bases not matched to a gene: 6. CDR3 loop: CATSRDIASGPYNEQFF. The DNA of the CDR3 is TGTGCCACCAGCAGAGATATAGCTAGCGGGCCCTACAATGAGCAGTTCTTC.

Ten or more counts support this clonotype. The CDR3 DNA sequence: TGTGCCAGCAGCTTAGGGCCGGGACTAGCGGGGAGTGAGCAGTTCTTC. Protein sequence: CASSLGPGLAGSEQFF. This rearrangement joins TRBV7-3 to TRBJ2-1; 13 nucleotides agree with TRBD2. Germline trimming cut 2 bases from V and 9 bases from J; bases unmatched to any gene: 7. Germline V CDR1 and CDR2: SGHTA, FQGTGA. The CDR3 length is 16 residues.

At least ten counts were recorded for this clonotype. The chain recombines TRBV5-1 with TRBJ1-5; no definite D call. Between the trimmed V and J ends, which lost 4 bases and 4 bases, there was a span of 9 bases. Germline CDR1 SGHRS, CDR2 YFSETQ. CDR3 size: 13 residues. The CDR3: CASSAEINQPQHF. The CDR3, as DNA: TGCGCCAGCAGCGCGGAGATTAATCAGCCCCAGCATTTT.

This clonotype has a count of ten or more. The chain combines TRBV5-5 with TRBJ2-5, with TRBD2 as a possible D gene (6 bases). CDR1 is SGHKS and CDR2 is YYEKEE in the germline V gene (reference sequence). Trimming removed 2 bases at V and 1 base at J, with 12 bases between. This CDR3 has 15 amino acids. Here the CDR3 reads CASSLRQRAQETQYF. The DNA for the CDR3 is TGTGCCAGCAGCTTACGGCAGCGGGCCCAAGAGACCCAGTACTTC.

Many counts were recorded for this clonotype. The CDR3 here is CASRRGTSGTTYEQYF. The CDR3, as DNA: TGTGCCAGCAGACGCGGGACTAGCGGGACCACCTACGAGCAGTACTTC. The rearrangement joins TRBV12-3 or TRBV12-4 to TRBJ2-7; 13 bases are shared with TRBD2. Trimming removed 6 bases from V and 2 bases from J; junction bases left unmatched: 7. CDR3 length: 16 residues.

This clonotype showed up many times. This chain connects TRBV29-1 to TRBJ2-1; the match to TRBD1 covers 10 bases. The CDR3 is 14 residues long. V shed 2 bases and J 6 bases; nucleotides not matched to a gene: 4. The germline gives CDR1 SQVTM, CDR2 ANQGSEA. The CDR3 protein is CSVEWDRGGNEQFF. The DNA for the CDR3 is TGCAGCGTTGAATGGGACAGGGGAGGCAATGAGCAGTTCTTC.

In its sample, this clonotype was seen many times. J is TRBJ2-7 and V is TRBV10-1; the D is unclear. CDR3 length: 14 residues. Germline-derived CDR1 and CDR2 are WNHNN and SYGVQD (reference sequence). Deletions cut 6 bases from V and 0 bases from J, with 12 bases between. The CDR3 coding sequence is TGCGCCAGCAGCAAAACACAGAGCTCCTACGAGCAGTACTTC. It yields the protein CASSKTQSSYEQYF.

At least ten counts were recorded for this clonotype. The V and J genes are TRBV20-1 and TRBJ1-2; no firm D call. Deletions cut 6 bases from V and 4 bases from J, with 18 bases between. The CDR3 sequence is 14 residues long. The germline V gene encodes CDR1 DFQATT and CDR2 SNEGSKA (reference sequence). CDR3 protein: CSADERGKGYGYTF. CDR3 bases: TGCAGTGCAGATGAACGGGGAAAGGGCTATGGCTACACCTTC.

This clonotype occurred many times. This chain joins TRBV20-1 and TRBJ2-7, with 13 bases that match TRBD2. The length of the CDR3 is 15 residues. Germline lookup yields CDR1 DFQATT and CDR2 SNEGSKA (reference sequence). Trimming at V came to 4 bases and at J to 3 bases, leaving 6 bases not matched to a gene. The CDR3 region has the DNA TGCAGTGCTACACTAGCGGGAGGGCCGAGCTACGAGCAGTACTTC. It codes for CSATLAGGPSYEQYF.

There are many counts of this clonotype. The V and J genes are TRBV12-3 or TRBV12-4 and TRBJ1-1; D remains unclear. V gave up 6 bases and J gave up 1 base, with 6 bases separating them. The CDR3 is 12 amino acids. CDR3 coding DNA: TGTGCCAGCAGGTGGAGGAACACTGAAGCTTTCTTT. Translation: CASRWRNTEAFF.

The table lists this clonotype with many counts. The CDR3 reads CAGKDTNTGELFF. CDR3 DNA: TGTGCCGGCAAGGACACCAACACCGGGGAGCTGTTTTTT. This chain uses TRBV28 with TRBJ2-2; a possible D gene is TRBD1 (5 bases). From germline, CDR1 is MDHEN and CDR2 SYDVKM. The CDR3 has 13 amino acids. The V end was cut by 11 bases, the J end by 2 bases, with 12 bases between. The full variable domain, completed using reference TRBV28 and TRBJ2-2, is DVKVTQSSRYLVKRTGEKVFLECVQDMDHENMFWYRQDPGLGLRLIYFSYDVKMKEKGDIPEGYSVSREKKERFSLILESASTNQTSMYLCAGKDTNTGELFFGEGSRLTVL.

This clonotype was recorded at least ten times. The genes are TRBV20-1 and TRBJ2-5; D assignment may be TRBD1 or TRBD2 (5 bases each). Germline assignment: CDR1 DFQATT and CDR2 SNEGSKA (reference sequence). The CDR3 has 13 amino acids. V lost 4 bases and J 1 base, leaving 10 bases between the germline ends. CDR3 coding DNA: TGCAGTGCTACGGTGGGGGTCCAAGAGACCCAGTACTTC. It is translated as CSATVGVQETQYF.

For this clonotype: One junction end does not reproduce the germline sequence, and a read error may be involved. This sequence joins TRBV11-1 and TRBJ1-2; possible D gene TRBD1, 6 bases. Germline CDR1 and CDR2: SGHAT and FQDESV (reference sequence). The CDR3 is made up of 13 amino acids. The CDR3 DNA reads TGTGCCAGCAGCTTAGCGAACAGGGACCGCTACATCTTC. Its translation is CASSLANRDRYIF.

This clonotype was seen many times. This chain uses TRBV9 with TRBJ1-1; a possible D gene is TRBD1 (6 bases). The CDR3 covers 16 residues. The V end lost 0 bases, the J end lost 0 bases, and 12 bases lay between the germline ends. CDR1 is SGDLS, CDR2 YYNGEE, per germline. Here the CDR3 DNA reads TGTGCCAGCAGCGTAGGCGGCGGGGGCATGAACACTGAAGCTTTCTTT. Protein product: CASSVGGGGMNTEAFF.

This clonotype appeared many times. This chain joins TRBV19 and TRBJ2-7; 11 bases are a match to TRBD2. This CDR3 contains 15 residues. J lost 1 base, V lost 6 bases, and 5 bases had no gene match. The germline V gene encodes CDR1 LNHDA and CDR2 SQIVND (reference sequence). This CDR3 is CASRTGTSGSYEQYF. The CDR3 nucleotides read TGTGCCAGTAGAACCGGGACTAGCGGATCCTACGAGCAGTACTTC.